This TCR beta chain came from a study of technical replicates of blood from several donors. This table comes from immunoSEQ multiplex PCR, and its TCRdb copy is limited to in-frame clones, with some not included. The table includes 66,000 or so clones, approximately 87% detected once. The TCR originated in a human donor in good health. Some clones in this sample may be carry-over from other donors' samples. The sequenced sample consisted of PBMCs.

CDR3 nucleotides: TGTGCCAGCAGCTTACACCTAGCGGGGGGAGATACGCAGTATTTT. It yields the protein CASSLHLAGGDTQYF. The genes are TRBV7-9 and TRBJ2-3, with 11 bases aligning to TRBD2. The CDR3 consists of 15 residues. Germline values: CDR1 SEHNR, CDR2 FQNEAQ (reference sequence). Losses at the gene ends were 2 bases for V and 5 bases for J; bases not matched to a gene: 3.